This paragraph covers one T cell receptor beta chain sequence. The antigen remains undetermined. This record comes from a study of T-cell reconstitution after alpha-beta-depleted transplantation in children. Whole-study findings and limits: Surviving recipient cells, namely T cells and thymic progenitors, were the source of high day-60 TCRbeta diversity in some patients.

Unique molecular identifiers were incorporated into the prepared TCRbeta library. TCRdb fed the PCR reads into MiXCR, producing one record per CDR3 protein. Of a few hundred thousand distinct CDR3 sequences listed, approximately 23% are singletons. V lost 3 bases and J 4 bases, leaving 12 bases between the germline ends. CDR3 size: 15 residues. The gene calls are TRBV12-3 or TRBV12-4 and TRBJ2-2; maybe TRBD1 (7 bases). The TCR originated in a male patient younger than 18 who had a stem cell transplant for acute lymphoblastic leukemia, so the T cells may come from the graft donor. The starting material was PBMCs, mostly from graft donor cells, obtained 180 days after TCRalphabeta/CD19-depleted stem cell transplant. The CDR3 region is CASSFVQGGTGELFF. The CDR3 DNA follows: TGTGCCAGCAGTTTCGTCCAGGGGGGCACCGGGGAGCTGTTTTTT.